These 14 T cell receptor beta chains originate from one sample sequenced in a study of shared clonotypes between healthy human individuals. Generated by immunoSEQ multiplex PCR, the TCRdb table keeps only in-frame clones and is missing some. The sample has roughly 1 million clones, about three quarters seen once. Specimen: memory CD4+ T cells sorted from blood. Subset of the sample: CD45RA-negative fraction. The receptor set was obtained from a man younger than 35 in good health.

V usage is TRBV7-2 and J usage is TRBJ2-5, with D tentatively TRBD2 (6 bases). The CDR3 covers 14 residues. V dropped 5 bases and J dropped 2 bases, with 12 bases sitting between them. Germline assignment: CDR1 SGHTA and CDR2 FQGNSA. CDR3 coding DNA: TGTGCCAGCAGCCCCCGGACTATACAAGAGACCCAGTACTTC. It encodes CASSPRTIQETQYF.

This clone was detected only once. An end of the junction differs from the germline gene, which may be a read error. The genes are TRBV7-7 and TRBJ1-1, with D perhaps matching TRBD1 (6 bases). This CDR3 has 13 amino acids. Germline V gene lookup returns CDR1 SSHAT and CDR2 FNYEAQ (reference sequence). CDR3 sequence (DNA): TGTGCTAGCAGCCGTGATACAGGGACCGAAGCTTTCTTT. It yields the protein CASSRDTGTEAFF.

The chain recombines TRBV19 with TRBJ1-2; 8 nucleotides align to TRBD1. The CDR3 spans 12 residues. Germline-derived CDR1 and CDR2 are LNHDA and SQIVND (reference sequence). V dropped 10 bases and J dropped 9; count of bases not matched to a gene: 10. In DNA form, the CDR3 reads TGTGCCACCACACGGACAGGGATCAGCTACACCTTC. Protein product: CATTRTGISYTF.

This clone was seen at least ten times. The chain joins TRBV15 to TRBJ2-3; 12 positions match TRBD2. J gave up 11 bases and V 4 bases, and 7 bases lay outside the gene matches. The length of the CDR3 is 14 residues. CDR1 and CDR2 from the germline V gene are LNHNV and YYDKDF (reference sequence). This CDR3 is CATSTETSGRMQYF. DNA for the CDR3: TGTGCCACCAGCACCGAGACTAGCGGGAGAATGCAGTATTTT.

The rearrangement joins TRBV11-3 to TRBJ2-5; TRBD2 matches at 8 bases. The trim removed 5 bases at V and 0 bases at J, leaving 8 bases unmatched. CDR1 SGHNT and CDR2 YENEEA come from the germline V gene. The CDR3 extends over 16 amino acids. In DNA form, the CDR3 reads TGTGCCAGCAGCCGTGGTGTAGCGGGGCACCAAGAGACCCAGTACTTC. This translates into CASSRGVAGHQETQYF.

The chain links TRBV18 to TRBJ2-5; possible D gene TRBD1, 5 bases. V was clipped by 3 bases and J by 2 bases, with 10 bases between them. Germline CDR1 reads KGHSH; CDR2 reads LQKENI. This CDR3 spans 14 amino acids. In nucleotides, the CDR3 is TGTGCCAGCTCACCGACAGAGAGTCAAGAGACCCAGTACTTC. Its protein is CASSPTESQETQYF.

This chain links TRBV30 with TRBJ1-5; D perhaps matches TRBD1 (6 bases). This CDR3 region has 15 residues. With 2 bases removed from V and 4 bases from J, the gap between germline ends came to 15 bases. Germline-derived CDR1 and CDR2 are GTSNPN and SVGIG (reference sequence). CDR3 amino acids: CAWSRSIRGNQPQHF. DNA for the CDR3: TGTGCCTGGAGTCGTTCTATCAGGGGAAATCAGCCCCAGCATTTT.

This chain links TRBV5-1 with TRBJ2-4; no reliable D call. Germline V CDR1 and CDR2: SGHRS, YFSETQ. Trimming removed 4 bases at V and 4 bases at J, with 12 bases between. CDR3 size: 14 residues. The CDR3 sequence is CASSQDGFKNIQYF. In DNA form, the CDR3 reads TGCGCCAGCAGCCAAGACGGATTTAAAAACATTCAGTACTTC.

The chain joins TRBV7-2 to TRBJ1-5; the D is unclear. CDR1 and CDR2 (germline): SGHTA, FQGNSA. The CDR3 spans 15 residues. The V gene lost 5 bases and the J gene lost 0 bases, with 11 bases spanning the gap. The CDR3 is CASSPGLTSNQPQHF. CDR3 in DNA: TGTGCCAGCAGCCCAGGACTGACTAGCAATCAGCCCCAGCATTTT.

This clone was seen many times. The V gene is TRBV7-3, the J gene TRBJ2-7, with 8 bases aligning to TRBD2. Trimming cost V 5 bases and J 7 bases; bases outside gene matches: 13. Germline V lookup: CDR1 SGHTA, CDR2 FQGTGA. CDR3 size: 15 residues. The CDR3 sequence: CASSPRGGRFEEQYF. The CDR3 DNA sequence: TGTGCCAGCAGCCCACGGGGGGGCCGATTTGAAGAGCAGTACTTC.

The CDR3 bases are TGTGCCAGCGCCCAAGCGGGAGGGCCCTACAATGAGCAGTTCTTC. Amino acid sequence: CASAQAGGPYNEQFF. V and J are TRBV18 and TRBJ2-1, with TRBD2 matching 10 bases. Trimming took 8 bases from V and 2 from J; bases not matched to a gene: 6. Per germline, CDR1 KGHSH and CDR2 LQKENI. The CDR3 runs 15 residues.

The DNA for the CDR3 is TGTGCCAGTAGTAGCGGGGGGGGCCGGGAGACCCAGTACTTC. It specifies CASSSGGGRETQYF. The chain recombines TRBV19 with TRBJ2-5; 9 positions agree with TRBD2. The V gene's germline CDR1 is LNHDA and CDR2 SQIVND (reference sequence). After removal of 4 bases from V and 5 bases from J, the junction contained 5 bases not matched to a gene. This CDR3 region has 14 residues.

V usage is TRBV6-6 and J usage is TRBJ2-7, with 7 positions matching TRBD2. Germline CDR1 is MNHNY and CDR2 is SVGAGI (reference sequence). The length of the CDR3 is 14 residues. The CDR3, as DNA: TGTGCTACCCAGCCGGGAGGCCGGTCCTACGAGCAGTACTTC. Its translation: CATQPGGRSYEQYF.

The chain combines TRBV5-4 with TRBJ1-4, with 9 nucleotides matching TRBD1. The V gene end was trimmed by 2 bases and the J gene end by 3 bases; junction bases not matched to a gene: 8. The length of the CDR3 is 17 residues. Germline loops: CDR1 SGHNT, CDR2 YYREEE (reference sequence). The CDR3 nucleotides are TGTGCCAGCAGCTTCGGGACAGGGAGAGGTCCTAATGAAAAACTGTTTTTT. Its protein product is CASSFGTGRGPNEKLFF.